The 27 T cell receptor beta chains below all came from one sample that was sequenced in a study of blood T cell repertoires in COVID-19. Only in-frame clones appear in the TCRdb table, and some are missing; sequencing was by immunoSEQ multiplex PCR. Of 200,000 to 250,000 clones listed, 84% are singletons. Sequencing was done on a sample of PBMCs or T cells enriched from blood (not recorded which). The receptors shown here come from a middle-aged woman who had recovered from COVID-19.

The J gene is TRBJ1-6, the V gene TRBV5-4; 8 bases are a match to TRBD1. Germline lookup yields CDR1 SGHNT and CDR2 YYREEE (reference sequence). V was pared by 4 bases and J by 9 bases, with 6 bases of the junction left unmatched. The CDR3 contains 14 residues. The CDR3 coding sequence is TGTGCCAGCAGCCCTGGACAGGGATCTTCACCCCTCCACTTT. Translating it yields CASSPGQGSSPLHF.

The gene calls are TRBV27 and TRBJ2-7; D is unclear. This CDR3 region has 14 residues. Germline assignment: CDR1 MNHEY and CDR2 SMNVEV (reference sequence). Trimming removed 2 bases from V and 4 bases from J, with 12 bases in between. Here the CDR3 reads CASSLRLSIYEQYF. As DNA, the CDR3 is TGTGCCAGCAGTTTAAGACTGAGCATTTACGAGCAGTACTTC.

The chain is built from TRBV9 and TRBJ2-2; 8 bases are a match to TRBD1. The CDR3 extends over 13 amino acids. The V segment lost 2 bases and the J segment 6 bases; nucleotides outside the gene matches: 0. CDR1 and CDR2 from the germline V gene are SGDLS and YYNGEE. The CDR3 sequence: CASSVTGAGELFF. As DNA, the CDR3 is TGTGCCAGCAGCGTGACAGGGGCCGGGGAGCTGTTTTTT.

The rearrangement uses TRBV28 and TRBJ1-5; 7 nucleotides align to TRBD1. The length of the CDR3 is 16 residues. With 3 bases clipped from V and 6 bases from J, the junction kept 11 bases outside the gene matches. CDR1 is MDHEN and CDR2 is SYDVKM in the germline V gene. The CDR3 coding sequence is TGTGCCAGCAGTTTCTACCACAGGGGAGTCAGTCAGCCCCAGCATTTT. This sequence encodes CASSFYHRGVSQPQHF.

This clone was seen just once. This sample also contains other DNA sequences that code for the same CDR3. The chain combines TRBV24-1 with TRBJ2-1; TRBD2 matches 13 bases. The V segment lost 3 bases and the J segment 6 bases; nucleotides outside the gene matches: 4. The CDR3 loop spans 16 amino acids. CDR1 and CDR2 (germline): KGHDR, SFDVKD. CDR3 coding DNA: TGTGCCACCAGTGATCCGGGACTAGCGGGATCCAATGAGCAGTTCTTC. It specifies CATSDPGLAGSNEQFF.

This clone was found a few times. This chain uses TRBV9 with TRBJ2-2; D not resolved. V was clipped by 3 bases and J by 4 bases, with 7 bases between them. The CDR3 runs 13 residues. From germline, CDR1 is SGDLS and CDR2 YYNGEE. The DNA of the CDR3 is TGTGCCAGCAGCGGAGTGGTCACCGGGGAGCTGTTTTTT. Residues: CASSGVVTGELFF.

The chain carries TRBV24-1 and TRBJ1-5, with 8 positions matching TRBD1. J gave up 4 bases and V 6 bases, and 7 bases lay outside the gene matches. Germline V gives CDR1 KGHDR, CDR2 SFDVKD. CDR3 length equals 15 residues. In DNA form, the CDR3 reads TGTGCCACCAGTTCAGGGGGCGCGGGTAATCAGCCCCAGCATTTT. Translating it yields CATSSGGAGNQPQHF.

Here the CDR3 DNA reads TGTGCCAGTATTCGAGGGGGGGAGGGCACTGAAGCTTTCTTT. The encoded protein is CASIRGGEGTEAFF. This rearrangement joins TRBV19 to TRBJ1-1; possible D gene TRBD1, 6 bases. Deletions cut 7 bases from V and 4 bases from J, with 16 bases between. Germline V lookup: CDR1 LNHDA, CDR2 SQIVND (reference sequence). The CDR3 is 14 amino acids.

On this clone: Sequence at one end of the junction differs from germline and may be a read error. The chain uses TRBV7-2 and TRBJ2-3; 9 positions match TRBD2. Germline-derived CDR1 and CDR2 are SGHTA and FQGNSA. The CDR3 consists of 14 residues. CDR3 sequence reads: CASSSGTSRDTQYF. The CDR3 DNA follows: TGTGCCAGCAGCTCTGGGACTAGCAGAGATACGCAGTATTTT.

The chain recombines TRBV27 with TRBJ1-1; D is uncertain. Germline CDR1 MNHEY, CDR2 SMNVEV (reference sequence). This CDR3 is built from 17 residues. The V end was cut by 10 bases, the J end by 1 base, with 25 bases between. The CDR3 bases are TGTGCCACCCACCCAGGCCGTCTCGGGGTGGCGAACACTGAAGCTTTCTTT. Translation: CATHPGRLGVANTEAFF.

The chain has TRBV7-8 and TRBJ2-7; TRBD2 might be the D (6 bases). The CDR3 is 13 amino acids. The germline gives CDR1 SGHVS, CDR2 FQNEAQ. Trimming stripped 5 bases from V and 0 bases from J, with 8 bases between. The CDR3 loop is CASSRLDSYEQYF. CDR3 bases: TGTGCCAGCAGCAGACTAGACTCCTACGAGCAGTACTTC.

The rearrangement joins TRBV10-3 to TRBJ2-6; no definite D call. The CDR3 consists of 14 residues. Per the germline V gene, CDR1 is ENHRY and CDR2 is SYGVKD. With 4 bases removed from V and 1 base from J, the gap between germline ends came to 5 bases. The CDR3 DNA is TGTGCCATCAGTGGAGAGTCTGGGGCCAACGTCCTGACTTTC. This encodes CAISGESGANVLTF.

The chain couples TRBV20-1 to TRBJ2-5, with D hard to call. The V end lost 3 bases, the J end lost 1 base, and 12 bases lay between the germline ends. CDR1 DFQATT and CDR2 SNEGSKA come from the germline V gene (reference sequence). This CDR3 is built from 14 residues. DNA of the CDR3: TGCAGTGCTAGTTTCCCAGAAACCCAAGAGACCCAGTACTTC. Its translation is CSASFPETQETQYF.

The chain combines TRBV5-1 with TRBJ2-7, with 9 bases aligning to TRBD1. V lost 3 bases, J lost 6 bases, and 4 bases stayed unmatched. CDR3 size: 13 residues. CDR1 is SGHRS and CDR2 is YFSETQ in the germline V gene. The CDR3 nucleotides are TGCGCCAGCAGCTATGAGACAGGGGGCGAGCAGTACTTC. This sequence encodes CASSYETGGEQYF.

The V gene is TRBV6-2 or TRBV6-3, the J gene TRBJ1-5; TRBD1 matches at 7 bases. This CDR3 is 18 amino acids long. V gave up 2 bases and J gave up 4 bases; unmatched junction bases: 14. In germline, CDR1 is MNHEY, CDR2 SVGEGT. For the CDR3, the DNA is TGTGCCAGCAGTTACCTTTTTTCAGCCGGGACAGAGAATCAGCCCCAGCATTTT. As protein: CASSYLFSAGTENQPQHF.

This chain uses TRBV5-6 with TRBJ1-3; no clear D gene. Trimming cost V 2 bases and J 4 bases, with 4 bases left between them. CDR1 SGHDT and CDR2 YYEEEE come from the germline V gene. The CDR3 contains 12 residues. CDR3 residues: CASSFQGNTIYF. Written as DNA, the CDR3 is TGTGCCAGCAGCTTCCAGGGAAACACCATATATTTT. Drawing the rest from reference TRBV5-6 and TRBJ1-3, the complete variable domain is DAGVTQSPTHLIKTRGQQVTLRCSPKSGHDTVSWYQQALGQGPQFIFQYYEEEERQRGNFPDRFSGHQFPNYSSELNVNALLLGDSALYLCASSFQGNTIYFGEGSWLTVV.

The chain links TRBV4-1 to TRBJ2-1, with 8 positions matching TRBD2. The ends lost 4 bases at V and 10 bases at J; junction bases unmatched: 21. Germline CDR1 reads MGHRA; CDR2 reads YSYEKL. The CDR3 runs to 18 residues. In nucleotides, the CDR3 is TGCGCCAGCAGCCCCTCGATAATAGCGGGATCGTCGACGGGGGAGCAGTTCTTC. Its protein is CASSPSIIAGSSTGEQFF.

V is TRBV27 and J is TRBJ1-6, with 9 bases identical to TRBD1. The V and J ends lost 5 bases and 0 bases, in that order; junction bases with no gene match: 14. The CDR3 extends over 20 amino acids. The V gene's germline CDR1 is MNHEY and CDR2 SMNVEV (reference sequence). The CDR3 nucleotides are TGTGCCAGCAGTCCCCGAGCCCACAGGGGGCTGGGCTCCTATAATTCACCCCTCCACTTT. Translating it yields CASSPRAHRGLGSYNSPLHF.

CDR3 DNA: TGTGCCAGCTCCAGAGGGGGATTCAGCTACGAGCAGTACTTC. Protein: CASSRGGFSYEQYF. This rearrangement joins TRBV6-5 to TRBJ2-7; TRBD1 might be the D (6 bases). Germline loops: CDR1 MNHEY, CDR2 SVGAGI. The CDR3 contains 14 residues. Trimming removed 8 bases at V and 3 bases at J, with 17 bases between.

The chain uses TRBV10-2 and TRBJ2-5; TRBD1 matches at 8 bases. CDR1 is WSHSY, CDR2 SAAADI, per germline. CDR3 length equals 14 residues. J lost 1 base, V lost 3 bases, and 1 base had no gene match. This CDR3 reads CASSDGQGQETQYF. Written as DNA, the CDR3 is TGCGCCAGCAGTGATGGACAGGGCCAAGAGACCCAGTACTTC.

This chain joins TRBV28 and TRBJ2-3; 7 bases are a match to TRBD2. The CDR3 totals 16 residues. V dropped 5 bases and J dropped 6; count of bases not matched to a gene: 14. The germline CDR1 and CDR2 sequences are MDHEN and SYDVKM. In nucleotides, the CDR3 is TGTGCCAGCAGTGGGACCGGGACTACCACACTCGATACGCAGTATTTT. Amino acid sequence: CASSGTGTTTLDTQYF.

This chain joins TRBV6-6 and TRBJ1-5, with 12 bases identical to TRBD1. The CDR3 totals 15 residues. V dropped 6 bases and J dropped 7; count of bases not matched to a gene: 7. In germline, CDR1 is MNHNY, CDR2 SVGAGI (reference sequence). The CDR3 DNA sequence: TGTGCCAGCAGCCCCGGGACAGGGGGCCTCCAGCCCCAGCATTTT. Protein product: CASSPGTGGLQPQHF.

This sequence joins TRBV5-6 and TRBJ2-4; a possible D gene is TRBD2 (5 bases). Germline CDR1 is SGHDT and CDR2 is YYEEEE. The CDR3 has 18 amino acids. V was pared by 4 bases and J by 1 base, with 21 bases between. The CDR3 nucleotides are TGTGCCAGCAGCGCCATGGCGGGCATAGTGCGGGCCAAAAACATTCAGTACTTC. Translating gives CASSAMAGIVRAKNIQYF.

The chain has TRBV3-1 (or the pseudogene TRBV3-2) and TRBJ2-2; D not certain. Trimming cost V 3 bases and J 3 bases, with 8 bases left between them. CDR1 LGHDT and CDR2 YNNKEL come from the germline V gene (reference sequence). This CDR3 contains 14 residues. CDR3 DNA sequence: TGTGCCAGCAGCCATGACTCGGACACCGGGGAGCTGTTTTTT. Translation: CASSHDSDTGELFF.

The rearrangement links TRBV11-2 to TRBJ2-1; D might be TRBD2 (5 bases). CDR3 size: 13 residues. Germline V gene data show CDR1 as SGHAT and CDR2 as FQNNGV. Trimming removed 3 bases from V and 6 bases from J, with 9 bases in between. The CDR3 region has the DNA TGTGCCAGCAGCTTGATCGGGGTCAATGAGCAGTTCTTC. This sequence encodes CASSLIGVNEQFF.

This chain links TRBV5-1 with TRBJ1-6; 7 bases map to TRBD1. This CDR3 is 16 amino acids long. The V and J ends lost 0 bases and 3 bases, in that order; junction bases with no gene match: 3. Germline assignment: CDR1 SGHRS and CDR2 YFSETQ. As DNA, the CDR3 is TGCGCCAGCAGCTTGGGACGGGACAGCTATAATTCACCCCTCCACTTT. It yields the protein CASSLGRDSYNSPLHF.

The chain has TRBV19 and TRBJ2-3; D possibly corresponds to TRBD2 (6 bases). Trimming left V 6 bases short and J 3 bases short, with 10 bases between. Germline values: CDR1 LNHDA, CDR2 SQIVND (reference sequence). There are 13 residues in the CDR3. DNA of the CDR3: TGTGCCAGTAGAGAGACTAGGACAGATACGCAGTATTTT. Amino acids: CASRETRTDTQYF. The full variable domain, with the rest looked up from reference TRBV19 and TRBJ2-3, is DGGITQSPKYLFRKEGQNVTLSCEQNLNHDAMYWYRQDPGQGLRLIYYSQIVNDFQKGDIAEGYSVSREKKESFPLTVTSAQKNPTAFYLCASRETRTDTQYFGPGTRLTVL.